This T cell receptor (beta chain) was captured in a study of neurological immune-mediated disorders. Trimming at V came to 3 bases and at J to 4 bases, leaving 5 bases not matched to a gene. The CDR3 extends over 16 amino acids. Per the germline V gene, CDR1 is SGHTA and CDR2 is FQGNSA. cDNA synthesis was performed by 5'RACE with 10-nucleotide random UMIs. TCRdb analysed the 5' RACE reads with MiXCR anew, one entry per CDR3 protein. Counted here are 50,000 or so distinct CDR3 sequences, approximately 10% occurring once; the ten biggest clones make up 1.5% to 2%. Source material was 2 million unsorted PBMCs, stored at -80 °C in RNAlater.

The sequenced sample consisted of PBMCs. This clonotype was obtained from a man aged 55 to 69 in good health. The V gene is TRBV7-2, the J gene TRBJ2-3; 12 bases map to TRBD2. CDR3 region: CASSFLAGGRADTQYF. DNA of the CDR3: TGTGCCAGCAGCTTTCTAGCGGGGGGGCGGGCAGATACGCAGTATTTT.